The 31 T cell receptor beta chains reported below all come from one sample, sequenced in a study of a mutant IDH1 vaccine in newly diagnosed glioma. For these receptors, no antigen is known. The repertoire was sequenced with immunoSEQ multiplex PCR; TCRdb's copy has only in-frame clones and lacks some. Here the sample spans about 23,000 clones, about four fifths being singletons. The time point denotes: week 47, end of study. Every single dose of the vaccine, 300 ug of mutant IDH1 20-mer peptide, came with topical imiquimod. The sample consisted of PBMCs, taken from a glioma patient whose treatment included an IDH1 peptide vaccine. These TCRs come from a man between 35 and 55 years old with glioma.

The chain carries TRBV9 and TRBJ2-7, with 10 bases matching TRBD2. V lost 3 bases, J lost 6 bases, and 9 bases stayed unmatched. The CDR3 is 15 residues long. Germline V lookup: CDR1 SGDLS, CDR2 YYNGEE. As DNA, the CDR3 is TGTGCCAGCAGCGCCCGAGCGGGAGGGCCCTCCGAGCAGTACTTC. Encoded protein: CASSARAGGPSEQYF.

The V and J genes are TRBV2 and TRBJ2-2; TRBD1 might be the D (6 bases). This CDR3 region has 12 residues. The V gene lost 5 bases and the J gene lost 10 bases, with 11 bases spanning the gap. From germline, CDR1 is SNHLY and CDR2 FYNNEI. This CDR3 is CASSPRDKELFF. The CDR3 region has the DNA TGTGCCAGCAGTCCTAGGGACAAGGAGCTGTTTTTT.

This rearrangement joins TRBV9 to TRBJ1-3; no definite D call. CDR1 is SGDLS, CDR2 YYNGEE, per germline. This CDR3 is 14 amino acids long. V lost 0 bases to trimming and J lost 1 base, with 5 bases between them. CDR3 in amino acids: CASSVDPSGNTIYF. The CDR3 coding sequence is TGTGCCAGCAGCGTAGACCCTTCTGGAAACACCATATATTTT.

This clone was seen only once. This chain uses TRBV2 with TRBJ2-1, with 7 bases that match TRBD1. The CDR3 contains 13 residues. The V gene end was trimmed by 7 bases and the J gene end by 7 bases; junction bases not matched to a gene: 7. Per the germline V gene, CDR1 is SNHLY and CDR2 is FYNNEI. As DNA, the CDR3 is TGTGCCAGCAACGAAGACAGGGTGAATGAGCAGTTCTTC. Translated, it gives CASNEDRVNEQFF.

The V and J genes are TRBV7-2 and TRBJ1-2; 7 nucleotides match TRBD1. J was trimmed by 2 bases and V by 4 bases; bases with no gene match: 7. Germline V gene data show CDR1 as SGHTA and CDR2 as FQGNSA. The CDR3 consists of 15 residues. The DNA of the CDR3 is TGTGCCAGCAGCTCGACAGGGTCCTCCAACTATGGCTACACCTTC. Residues: CASSSTGSSNYGYTF.

The rearrangement joins TRBV4-2 to TRBJ2-7, with TRBD2 identical over 8 bases. The CDR3 sequence is 16 residues long. Germline CDR1 and CDR2: LGHNA and YNFKEQ. J was trimmed by 3 bases and V by 5 bases; bases with no gene match: 12. CDR3 sequence: CASSVEVSGSIYEQYF. Written as DNA, the CDR3 is TGTGCCAGCAGCGTGGAGGTAAGCGGGAGTATCTACGAGCAGTACTTC.

This sequence joins TRBV25-1 and TRBJ1-1; D uncertain. Trimming cost V 7 bases and J 1 base, with 4 bases left between them. Per germline, CDR1 MGHDK and CDR2 SYGVNS. This CDR3 spans 11 amino acids. CDR3 DNA sequence: TGTGCCAGCATACGGAACACTGAAGCTTTCTTT. As protein: CASIRNTEAFF.

The J gene is TRBJ2-7, the V gene TRBV7-2; 9 positions agree with TRBD2. Germline V CDR1 and CDR2: SGHTA, FQGNSA. V lost 4 bases and J lost 0; bases outside the gene matches: 7. This CDR3 has 16 amino acids. CDR3 sequence reads: CASSSRFSGSSYEQYF. The CDR3 nucleotides are TGTGCCAGCAGCTCCCGCTTTAGCGGGAGCTCCTACGAGCAGTACTTC.

This chain uses TRBV18 with TRBJ1-1; no definite D call. The CDR3 sequence is 14 residues long. V was shortened by 5 bases and J by 6 bases, with 16 bases between the two germline ends. Germline CDR1 KGHSH, CDR2 LQKENI. Here the CDR3 DNA reads TGTGCCAGCTCAGAGGGAACGGTCAGCCCTGAAGCTTTCTTT. Protein sequence: CASSEGTVSPEAFF.

The chain couples TRBV25-1 to TRBJ2-7, with 10 positions matching TRBD1. This CDR3 contains 14 residues. The trim removed 8 bases at V and 6 bases at J, leaving 10 bases unmatched. Germline CDR1 reads MGHDK; CDR2 reads SYGVNS. CDR3 in amino acids: CASATGTGVGEQYF. The CDR3 region has the DNA TGTGCCAGCGCAACCGGGACAGGGGTTGGCGAGCAGTACTTC.

V gene TRBV7-9 combines with J gene TRBJ2-3; TRBD2 matches 7 bases. V trimming: 1 base; J trimming: 8 bases; junction bases outside the gene matches: 12. Germline assignment: CDR1 SEHNR and CDR2 FQNEAQ (reference sequence). This CDR3 has 16 amino acids. As DNA, the CDR3 is TGTGCCAGCAGCTTAGTTGGCGGGAGTGGTGGGGCTACGCAGTATTTT. Its translation: CASSLVGGSGGATQYF. Full variable domain (outside the CDR3, taken from reference TRBV7-9 and TRBJ2-3): DTGVSQNPRHKITKRGQNVTFRCDPISEHNRLYWYRQTLGQGPEFLTYFQNEAQLEKSRLLSDRFSAERPKGSFSTLEIQRTEQGDSAMYLCASSLVGGSGGATQYFGPGTRLTVL.

In regard to this clone: Its ends do not fully match the called genes, so a read error is possible. This chain joins TRBV10-2 and TRBJ2-3, with TRBD2 identical over 8 bases. CDR3 length: 14 residues. The germline V gene has CDR1 WSHSY and CDR2 SAAADI. The CDR3 here is CASSESGTPPGGDF. The CDR3 bases are TGCGCCAGCAGTGAGTCAGGGACGCCACCGGGAGGGGATTTT.

V gene TRBV19 combines with J gene TRBJ2-7; D not resolved. This CDR3 is built from 13 residues. Germline loops: CDR1 LNHDA, CDR2 SQIVND (reference sequence). The V end lost 3 bases, the J end lost 7 bases, and 13 bases lay between the germline ends. This CDR3 is CASSISPSREQYF. The CDR3 DNA follows: TGTGCCAGTAGTATTTCGCCCAGTCGGGAGCAGTACTTC.

This chain connects TRBV2 to TRBJ2-5; D possibly corresponds to TRBD1 (5 bases). The CDR3 consists of 14 residues. In germline, CDR1 is SNHLY, CDR2 FYNNEI. With 4 bases removed from V and 2 bases from J, the gap between germline ends came to 11 bases. In nucleotides, the CDR3 is TGTGCCAGCAGTGTTTCTAGGGGTCAAGAGACCCAGTACTTC. It encodes CASSVSRGQETQYF.

The chain has TRBV29-1 and TRBJ2-1; D perhaps matches TRBD2 (6 bases). Trimming pared 1 base from V and 4 bases from J, leaving 17 bases between. This CDR3 has 16 residues. Germline CDR1 and CDR2: SQVTM and ANQGSEA. CDR3 protein: CSVEATGERMYNEQFF. CDR3 DNA sequence: TGCAGCGTTGAAGCTACGGGGGAGAGGATGTACAATGAGCAGTTCTTC.

The chain combines TRBV27 with TRBJ1-1; D is undetermined. Trimming removed 1 base at V and 0 bases at J, with 6 bases between. This CDR3 region has 14 residues. Germline V lookup: CDR1 MNHEY, CDR2 SMNVEV (reference sequence). CDR3 coding DNA: TGTGCCAGCAGTTTATTAGGGCTGAACACTGAAGCTTTCTTT. It specifies CASSLLGLNTEAFF.

The chain combines TRBV6-5 with TRBJ2-7; D not resolved. There are 14 residues in the CDR3. Germline V gene data show CDR1 as MNHEY and CDR2 as SVGAGI. Between the trimmed V and J ends, which lost 0 bases and 2 bases, there was a span of 8 bases. The CDR3 region has the DNA TGTGCCAGCAGTTACTCACGGCGGACCTACGAGCAGTACTTC. Translation gives CASSYSRRTYEQYF.

The rearrangement joins TRBV5-6 to TRBJ2-1, with D hard to call. Trimming shortened V by 7 bases and J by 2 bases, and 10 bases separated the two germline ends. This CDR3 is 13 amino acids long. CDR1 is SGHDT, CDR2 YYEEEE, per germline. CDR3 sequence reads: CASGPVTYNEQFF. The CDR3 DNA is TGTGCCAGCGGTCCGGTGACCTACAATGAGCAGTTCTTC.

The V call is TRBV7-9, the J call TRBJ2-2, with 14 positions matching TRBD2. With V trimmed by 5 bases and J by 6 bases, 5 bases remained unmatched. Germline V gene sequence: CDR1 SEHNR, CDR2 FQNEAQ (reference sequence). The CDR3 contains 16 residues. CDR3 loop: CASSEGLAGEAGELFF. In nucleotides, the CDR3 is TGTGCCAGCAGCGAGGGACTAGCGGGAGAAGCCGGGGAGCTGTTTTTT. Full variable domain (rest looked up from reference TRBV7-9 and TRBJ2-2): DTGVSQNPRHKITKRGQNVTFRCDPISEHNRLYWYRQTLGQGPEFLTYFQNEAQLEKSRLLSDRFSAERPKGSFSTLEIQRTEQGDSAMYLCASSEGLAGEAGELFFGEGSRLTVL.

This clone was seen just once. The chain employs TRBV5-1 and TRBJ1-2; 9 bases line up with TRBD1. The CDR3 is made up of 14 amino acids. Germline assignment: CDR1 SGHRS and CDR2 YFSETQ. V lost 4 bases and J lost 2; bases outside the gene matches: 3. Here the CDR3 reads CASSQGQGNYGYTF. CDR3 DNA sequence: TGCGCCAGCAGCCAGGGACAGGGAAACTATGGCTACACCTTC.

The rearrangement joins TRBV5-1 to TRBJ2-3, with no clear D. This CDR3 comprises 14 residues. In germline, CDR1 is SGHRS, CDR2 YFSETQ. The V gene lost 4 bases and the J gene lost 0 bases, with 9 bases spanning the gap. Here the CDR3 DNA reads TGCGCCAGCAGCGCCAGCCAAAGCACAGATACGCAGTATTTT. Amino acids: CASSASQSTDTQYF.

The sample holds one count of this clone. The chain carries TRBV6-1 and TRBJ2-7, with TRBD1 matching 7 bases. Germline CDR1 and CDR2: MNHNS and SASEGT. CDR3 length equals 15 residues. V lost 6 bases and J lost 3; bases outside the gene matches: 11. Here the CDR3 reads CASRPGQSNLYEQYF. The CDR3 bases are TGTGCCAGCAGGCCGGGACAGTCAAACCTCTACGAGCAGTACTTC.

The chain has TRBV15 and TRBJ2-7; a weak D match, TRBD2 (6 bases). The germline V and J ends were trimmed by 2 bases and 6 bases, with 23 bases remaining between them. The CDR3 contains 17 residues. In germline, CDR1 is LNHNV, CDR2 YYDKDF (reference sequence). The CDR3 coding sequence is TGTGCCACCAGCAGACTAAGACTAGATCAGAGCGTGGGCGAGCAGTACTTC. Residues: CATSRLRLDQSVGEQYF.

The J gene is TRBJ2-7, the V gene TRBV7-3; the D gene is possibly TRBD2 (5 bases). There are 17 residues in the CDR3. In germline, CDR1 is SGHTA, CDR2 FQGTGA. V dropped 2 bases and J dropped 6 bases, with 23 bases sitting between them. CDR3 sequence: CASSLREDHVGRGEQYF. The CDR3 nucleotides read TGTGCCAGCAGCTTACGCGAAGACCACGTAGGCCGGGGCGAGCAGTACTTC.

V gene TRBV6-6 combines with J gene TRBJ1-5; D not resolved. This CDR3 region has 15 residues. Trimming shortened V by 5 bases and J by 10 bases, and 21 bases separated the two germline ends. Germline loops: CDR1 MNHNY, CDR2 SVGAGI (reference sequence). The CDR3 loop is CASSDKTEYLSPQHF. The CDR3 region has the DNA TGTGCCAGCAGTGACAAGACGGAGTACCTCTCTCCCCAGCATTTT.

The chain combines TRBV5-4 with TRBJ2-3; TRBD2 agrees at 8 bases. V shed 4 bases, J shed 6 bases, and the junction held 10 bases outside the gene matches. Germline-derived CDR1 and CDR2 are SGHNT and YYREEE (reference sequence). The CDR3 is made up of 15 amino acids. DNA of the CDR3: TGTGCCAGCAGCCTTAGCGGGAACTACCGGGATACGCAGTATTTT. Translating it yields CASSLSGNYRDTQYF. The variable domain in full, with the rest retrieved from reference TRBV5-4 and TRBJ2-3, is ETGVTQSPTHLIKTRGQQVTLRCSSQSGHNTVSWYQQALGQGPQFIFQYYREEENGRGNFPPRFSGLQFPNYSSELNVNALELDDSALYLCASSLSGNYRDTQYFGPGTRLTVL.

V gene TRBV5-1 combines with J gene TRBJ2-7; 13 bases match TRBD2. V gave up 4 bases and J gave up 4 bases; unmatched junction bases: 8. The CDR3 is made up of 16 amino acids. Per germline, CDR1 SGHRS and CDR2 YFSETQ. CDR3 in DNA: TGCGCCAGCAGCGCCGGACTAGCGGGAGTTACGTACGAGCAGTACTTC. Amino acid sequence: CASSAGLAGVTYEQYF.

A remark on this clone: The junction shows a germline mismatch at one end, possibly a read error. The chain employs TRBV6-5 and TRBJ2-5; TRBD1 matches 9 bases. CDR1 is MNHEY and CDR2 is SVGAGI in the germline V gene. This CDR3 contains 16 residues. CDR3 sequence reads: CASSHSGTGSYETQYF. The CDR3 region has the DNA TGTGCCAGCAGTCACTCCGGGACAGGGTCGTACGAGACCCAGTACTTC.

This clone has just a few counts. The gene calls are TRBV19 and TRBJ1-4, with D perhaps matching TRBD1 (5 bases). This CDR3 has 12 residues. The germline V and J ends were trimmed by 9 bases and 8 bases, with 13 bases remaining between them. Looked up from germline, CDR1 is LNHDA and CDR2 is SQIVND (reference sequence). The CDR3, as DNA: TGTGCCAGCAGGATTGCAGGGGAAAAACTGTTTTTT. It codes for CASRIAGEKLFF.

This sequence joins TRBV6-4 and TRBJ2-3; 13 nucleotides match TRBD2. V shed 6 bases and J 5 bases; nucleotides not matched to a gene: 5. This CDR3 is 15 amino acids long. The germline gives CDR1 MRHNA, CDR2 SNTAGT. The CDR3 sequence: CASRLAGGPLDTQYF. CDR3 DNA sequence: TGTGCCAGCAGACTAGCGGGAGGGCCCTTAGATACGCAGTATTTT.

The chain has TRBV11-2 and TRBJ1-1; D gene unclear. Germline loops: CDR1 SGHAT, CDR2 FQNNGV. The V end was cut by 2 bases, the J end by 4 bases, with 11 bases between. The CDR3 consists of 14 residues. This chain's CDR3 is CASSLTDTGTEAFF. CDR3 DNA sequence: TGTGCCAGCAGCTTAACCGACACGGGCACTGAAGCTTTCTTT.